Listed here are 26 T cell receptor beta chains from one sample, sequenced in a study of glioma-infiltrating T cells. The iRepertoire nested amplicon-rescue multiplex PCR amplified TCR alpha and beta CDR3s from RNA. TCRdb passed the multiplex PCR reads through MiXCR, listing each CDR3 protein once. The sample has more than 300,000 distinct CDR3 sequences, 41% seen once; the top ten hold about 12%. The source material was glioma tissue, nonneoplastic brain tissue, or PBMCs (not recorded which). The receptor set was obtained from a human donor with low-grade glioma or glioblastoma, undergoing nonglioma brain surgery, or in good health (not recorded which).

V and J are TRBV29-1 and TRBJ2-2, with D unresolved. Germline assignment: CDR1 SQVTM and CDR2 ANQGSEA. The V end lost 5 bases, the J end lost 7 bases, and 17 bases lay between the germline ends. The CDR3 is 14 residues long. The CDR3 DNA follows: TGCAGCGTTACGTACGACGGGTTAGACGGGGAGCTGTTTTTT. It specifies CSVTYDGLDGELFF.

The J gene is TRBJ1-1, the V gene TRBV4-2; D is perhaps TRBD1 (5 bases). V was shortened by 0 bases and J by 0 bases, with 8 bases between the two germline ends. CDR1 and CDR2 from the germline V gene are LGHNA and YNFKEQ. The CDR3 is 15 residues long. The CDR3 nucleotides are TGTGCCAGCAGCCAAGATAGGGGATTGAACACTGAAGCTTTCTTT. It specifies CASSQDRGLNTEAFF.

Ten or more counts support this clonotype. V usage is TRBV6-1 and J usage is TRBJ1-1; D remains ambiguous. The CDR3 is 13 residues long. Germline CDR1 and CDR2: MNHNS and SASEGT. V was pared by 5 bases and J by 1 base, with 8 bases between. The CDR3 bases are TGTGCCAGCAGTTTTTGGCAGAACACTGAAGCTTTCTTT. This translates into CASSFWQNTEAFF.

The rearrangement links TRBV20-1 to TRBJ2-1, with 7 bases aligning to TRBD2. Unmatched junction bases numbered 5, after V lost 6 bases and J lost 0 bases. This CDR3 spans 14 amino acids. Germline lookup yields CDR1 DFQATT and CDR2 SNEGSKA (reference sequence). The CDR3 loop reads CSAGGSDSYNEQFF. CDR3 coding DNA: TGCAGTGCCGGGGGGAGCGACTCCTACAATGAGCAGTTCTTC.

This clonotype has just a few counts. The rearrangement links TRBV27 to TRBJ2-3; 16 nucleotides agree with TRBD2. The CDR3 sequence is 17 residues long. Looked up from germline, CDR1 is MNHEY and CDR2 is SMNVEV (reference sequence). Trimming took 9 bases from V and 2 from J; bases not matched to a gene: 8. CDR3 in amino acids: CASAGTSGRANTDTQYF. For the CDR3, the DNA is TGTGCCAGTGCCGGGACTAGCGGGAGGGCCAACACAGATACGCAGTATTTT.

The chain combines TRBV18 with TRBJ1-2; 7 bases line up with TRBD1. Germline V gene data show CDR1 as KGHSH and CDR2 as LQKENI. V dropped 3 bases and J dropped 4; count of bases not matched to a gene: 17. The CDR3 is made up of 18 amino acids. The CDR3 region has the DNA TGTGCCAGCTCACCTAATGCGGGACAGAAGCCCTACAGCTATGGCTACACCTTC. Amino acid sequence: CASSPNAGQKPYSYGYTF.

The chain has TRBV6-2 or TRBV6-3 and TRBJ2-1; 8 nucleotides match TRBD2. The CDR3 totals 16 residues. J gave up 9 bases and V 6 bases, and 16 bases lay outside the gene matches. The germline gives CDR1 MNHEY, CDR2 SVGEGT. The CDR3 DNA reads TGTGCCAGCAGGAATCCAGCGGGAGCCGCCTACGGTGAGCAGTTCTTC. It is translated as CASRNPAGAAYGEQFF.

Concerning this clonotype: At one of its ends the junction is not consistent with the germline gene, which may arise from a read error. The chain joins TRBV6-2 or TRBV6-3 to TRBJ2-4; D may be TRBD2 (6 bases). The CDR3 has 17 amino acids. Germline values: CDR1 MNHEY, CDR2 SVGEGT. The CDR3 DNA is TGTGCCAGCAGCGACCGCTGGACGGAGGAGGGCTTATACATTCTGTACTTC. Amino acid sequence: CASSDRWTEEGLYILYF.

The chain links TRBV28 to TRBJ1-1; D not resolved. The CDR3 spans 15 residues. Per germline, CDR1 MDHEN and CDR2 SYDVKM. Trimming cost V 3 bases and J 0 bases, with 11 bases left between them. As DNA, the CDR3 is TGTGCCAGCAGTTTGACTGAGTCCATGAACACTGAAGCTTTCTTT. It encodes CASSLTESMNTEAFF.

The sample holds a few counts of this clonotype. This chain links TRBV28 with TRBJ1-6; D might be TRBD1 (5 bases). This CDR3 region has 16 residues. Germline assignment: CDR1 MDHEN and CDR2 SYDVKM. The V end was cut by 2 bases, the J end by 7 bases, with 15 bases between. Written as DNA, the CDR3 is TGTGCCAGCAGTTTAGCCGACAGCGAACGAAATTCACCCCTCCACTTT. Translating gives CASSLADSERNSPLHF.

This clonotype was counted a few times. The rearrangement uses TRBV3-1 and TRBJ2-3; no reliable D call. CDR1 and CDR2 (germline): LGHDT, YNNKEL (reference sequence). The CDR3 spans 14 residues. Trimming took 7 bases from V and 4 from J, leaving 15 bases between them. The CDR3 region is CASKWKLYSDTQYF. The DNA of the CDR3 is TGTGCCAGCAAATGGAAGCTATACTCAGATACGCAGTATTTT.

This clonotype has more than one count but fewer than ten. This rearrangement joins TRBV6-2 or TRBV6-3 to TRBJ2-7, with TRBD1 identical over 8 bases. Germline CDR1 MNHEY, CDR2 SVGEGT. CDR3 length equals 15 residues. V lost 6 bases, J lost 1 base, and 8 bases stayed unmatched. CDR3 region: CASRPDRGPSYEQYF. CDR3 sequence (DNA): TGTGCCAGCAGACCTGACAGGGGCCCTTCCTACGAGCAGTACTTC.

This clonotype was picked up a small number of times. The chain recombines TRBV20-1 with TRBJ2-3, with unresolved D. CDR1 and CDR2 (germline): DFQATT, SNEGSKA (reference sequence). CDR3 length equals 15 residues. With 1 base removed from V and 4 bases from J, the gap between germline ends came to 15 bases. CDR3 coding DNA: TGCAGTGCTAGAGCATATGGTCAGTCGGCAGATACGCAGTATTTT. This translates into CSARAYGQSADTQYF.

In this sample, this clonotype turned up once. The chain recombines TRBV18 with TRBJ2-1, with 10 nucleotides matching TRBD2. J gave up 7 bases and V 1 base, and 7 bases lay outside the gene matches. The germline V gene has CDR1 KGHSH and CDR2 LQKENI. The CDR3 is 16 amino acids. The CDR3 region is CASSPRSSGSLNEQFF. For the CDR3, the DNA is TGTGCCAGCTCACCACGGTCTAGCGGGAGTTTAAATGAGCAGTTCTTC.

As regards this clonotype: It may be a read error: a sequence one base away is much more abundant. V gene TRBV7-2 combines with J gene TRBJ2-3; D is perhaps TRBD2 (5 bases). Trimming stripped 1 base from V and 5 bases from J, with 13 bases between. Germline CDR1 reads SGHTA; CDR2 reads FQGNSA. CDR3 length: 15 amino acids. This CDR3 is CASSLGAAIIDTQYF. The CDR3 bases are TGTGCCAGCAGCTTAGGAGCGGCGATCATAGATACGCAGTATTTT. The variable domain in full, completed from reference TRBV7-2 and TRBJ2-3, reads GAGVSQSPSNKVTEKGKDVELRCDPISGHTALYWYRQSLGQGLEFLIYFQGNSAPDKSGLPSDRFSAERTGGSVSTLTIQRTQQEDSAVYLCASSLGAAIIDTQYFGPGTRLTVL.

This clonotype was seen more than once but under ten times. J is TRBJ2-1 and V is TRBV20-1, with 14 nucleotides matching TRBD2. The CDR3 is 17 amino acids. V trimming: 5 bases; J trimming: 2 bases; junction bases outside the gene matches: 8. CDR1 is DFQATT and CDR2 is SNEGSKA in the germline V gene (reference sequence). The CDR3 DNA is TGCAGTGCTCCCGGGACTAGCGGGAGTAGGCCCTACAATGAGCAGTTCTTC. As protein: CSAPGTSGSRPYNEQFF.

On this clonotype itself: A read error may produce the germline difference seen at one junction end. This sequence joins TRBV5-1 and TRBJ2-1, with 8 nucleotides matching TRBD1. The J call may not be correct, given that the DNA end is closer to TRBJ2-4. This CDR3 is built from 14 residues. In germline, CDR1 is SGHRS, CDR2 YFSETQ. For the CDR3, the DNA is TGTGCCAGCAGCCACGGACAGGGAGAAAACATTCAGTACTTC. Residues: CASSHGQGENIQYF.

In the case of this clonotype: One end of the junction is discordant with germline, which a read error may explain. The chain recombines TRBV28 with TRBJ1-6, with D possibly matching TRBD1 (6 bases). CDR3 length: 14 amino acids. From germline, CDR1 is MDHEN and CDR2 SYDVKM. CDR3 amino acids: CASSPSSRGSLLHF. The CDR3 nucleotides are TGTGCCAGCAGTCCTTCCTCCAGGGGATCACTCCTCCACTTT.

This clonotype was observed a few times. The chain links TRBV24-1 to TRBJ2-3; 7 nucleotides line up with TRBD2. CDR3 length equals 16 residues. CDR1 KGHDR and CDR2 SFDVKD come from the germline V gene. V shed 1 base and J 1 base; nucleotides not matched to a gene: 4. The CDR3 loop reads CATSDFGLDGTDTQYF. CDR3 DNA: TGTGCCACCAGTGATTTTGGACTAGATGGCACAGATACGCAGTATTTT.

The chain is built from TRBV12-3 or TRBV12-4 and TRBJ2-2, with D tentatively TRBD1 or TRBD2 (5 bases each). The CDR3 extends over 12 amino acids. Deletions cut 2 bases from V and 9 bases from J, with 7 bases between. The CDR3 spells CASSLRGRELFF. The DNA of the CDR3 is TGTGCCAGCAGTTTACGGGGCCGGGAGCTGTTTTTT.

On this clonotype itself: A much larger clone differs from this one at a single base, so this may be a read error. V is TRBV15 and J is TRBJ2-7; no definite D call. The germline gives CDR1 LNHNV, CDR2 YYDKDF (reference sequence). The germline V and J ends were trimmed by 6 bases and 2 bases, with 11 bases remaining between them. The CDR3 is made up of 13 amino acids. CDR3 in DNA: TGTGCCACCAGAAGACTGGGTGCCTACGAGCAGTACTTC. Protein product: CATRRLGAYEQYF.

The CDR3 is CASSAAGNEQFF. DNA for the CDR3: TGCGCCAGCAGTGCGGCAGGGAATGAGCAGTTCTTC. The chain recombines TRBV10-2 with TRBJ2-1; a possible D gene is TRBD1 (5 bases). V was trimmed by 4 bases and J by 7 bases, leaving 8 bases between them. There are 12 residues in the CDR3. CDR1 and CDR2 (germline): WSHSY, SAAADI.

This chain links TRBV24-1 with TRBJ1-1; TRBD1 matches at 10 bases. J lost 1 base, V lost 4 bases, and 2 bases had no gene match. The germline V gene has CDR1 KGHDR and CDR2 SFDVKD. The CDR3 runs 15 residues. CDR3 protein: CATSEGTGENTEAFF. The CDR3 nucleotides are TGTGCCACCAGTGAAGGGACAGGGGAGAACACTGAAGCTTTCTTT.

This clonotype occurred a few times. The rearrangement uses TRBV19 and TRBJ2-1, with 7 bases fitting TRBD2. Germline lookup yields CDR1 LNHDA and CDR2 SQIVND (reference sequence). V gave up 3 bases and J gave up 2 bases; unmatched junction bases: 13. CDR3 length: 18 amino acids. Here the CDR3 DNA reads TGTGCCAGTAGTATTAGTGTGCGGGAGTCGGGACCCTACAATGAGCAGTTCTTC. Its translation is CASSISVRESGPYNEQFF. Together with reference TRBV19 and TRBJ2-1, the CDR3 gives the full variable domain: DGGITQSPKYLFRKEGQNVTLSCEQNLNHDAMYWYRQDPGQGLRLIYYSQIVNDFQKGDIAEGYSVSREKKESFPLTVTSAQKNPTAFYLCASSISVRESGPYNEQFFGPGTRLTVL.

The chain is built from TRBV27 and TRBJ2-7; D remains ambiguous. This CDR3 is built from 14 residues. Germline V gene lookup returns CDR1 MNHEY and CDR2 SMNVEV (reference sequence). Between the trimmed V and J ends, which lost 3 bases and 8 bases, there was a span of 17 bases. The CDR3 sequence: CASSFSGMAGKQYF. The CDR3, as DNA: TGTGCCAGCAGTTTCTCCGGTATGGCTGGCAAGCAGTACTTC.

On this clonotype itself: A much larger clone lies a single base off, so this may be a read error. The rearrangement uses TRBV27 and TRBJ1-2; D gene ambiguous. CDR1 is MNHEY, CDR2 SMNVEV, per germline (reference sequence). CDR3 size: 15 residues. DNA for the CDR3: TGTGCCAGCAGTTTATCCTACTTCCCTACAGAAAGCTACAACTTC. This translates into CASSLSYFPTESYNF.